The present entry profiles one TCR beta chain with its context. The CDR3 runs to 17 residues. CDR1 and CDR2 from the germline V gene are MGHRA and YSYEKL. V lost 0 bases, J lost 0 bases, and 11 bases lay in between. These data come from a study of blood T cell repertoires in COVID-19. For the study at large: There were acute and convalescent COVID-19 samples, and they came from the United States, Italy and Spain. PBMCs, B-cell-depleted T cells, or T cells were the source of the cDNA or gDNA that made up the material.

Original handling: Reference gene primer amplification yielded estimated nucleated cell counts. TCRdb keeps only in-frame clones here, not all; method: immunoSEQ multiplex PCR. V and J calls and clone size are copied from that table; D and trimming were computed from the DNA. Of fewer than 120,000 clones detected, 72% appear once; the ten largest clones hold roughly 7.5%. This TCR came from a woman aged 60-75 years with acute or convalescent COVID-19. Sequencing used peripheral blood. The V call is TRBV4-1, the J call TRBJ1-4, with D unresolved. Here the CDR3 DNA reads TGCGCCAGCAGCCAAGAACCGGGATCAGCAACTAATGAAAAACTGTTTTTT. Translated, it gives CASSQEPGSATNEKLFF.